This T cell receptor (beta chain) was sequenced for a study of blood T cell repertoires in COVID-19. Turning to the study itself: Spain, Italy and the United States supplied samples that represented acute and convalescent COVID-19. The cDNA or gDNA used as material had been derived from T cells, B-cell-depleted T cells, or PBMCs.

The germline gives CDR1 SQVTM, CDR2 ANQGSEA. The CDR3 covers 13 residues. Trimming shortened V by 4 bases and J by 0 bases, and 8 bases separated the two germline ends. Original processing notes: Amplification of reference gene primers provided the estimated nucleated cell counts. The assay was immunoSEQ multiplex PCR, and TCRdb's table has in-frame clones only and misses some. V and J calls and clone size follow that table, whereas D and trimming were derived from the DNA. The profile shows about 92,000 clones, roughly 80% of them singletons. Sequences were obtained from peripheral blood. The chain uses TRBV29-1 and TRBJ2-3, with D unresolved. This TCR was sampled from a man aged 50-59 years who had recovered from COVID-19. CDR3 nucleotide sequence: TGCAGCGTTGTACCCCAGAGCACAGATACGCAGTATTTT. It specifies CSVVPQSTDTQYF.